A single sample is the source of the 9 T cell receptor beta chains below, sequenced in a study of shared clonotypes between healthy human individuals. TCRdb keeps only in-frame clones here, not all; method: immunoSEQ multiplex PCR. Of around 1,900,000 clones in the sample, about 94% were seen once. Terminally differentiated effector memory CD45RA+ cells were excluded from the naive CD8 cells, which were CD45RO-negative and positively selected for CCR7. Material: naive CD8+ T cells from PBMCs. These receptors were obtained from a man between 18 and 29 years old in good health. Some clones in this sample may be carry-over from other donors' samples.

CDR3 sequence: CASSSRASGVLVVELFF. The CDR3 region has the DNA TGTGCCAGCAGCTCACGGGCTAGCGGGGTCCTAGTGGTGGAGCTGTTTTTT. The chain employs TRBV7-8 and TRBJ2-2; 9 bases agree with TRBD2. V dropped 4 bases and J dropped 10; count of bases not matched to a gene: 16. The germline CDR1 and CDR2 sequences are SGHVS and FQNEAQ. The CDR3 runs 17 residues.

Concerning this clone itself: The identical CDR3 is also encoded by other nucleotide sequences in the sample. The chain joins TRBV27 to TRBJ2-7; D unclear. Trimming stripped 6 bases from V and 0 bases from J, with 9 bases between. Germline CDR1 and CDR2: MNHEY and SMNVEV (reference sequence). This CDR3 region has 13 residues. The chain's CDR3 is CASRARSSYEQYF. CDR3 DNA sequence: TGTGCCAGCAGAGCGAGAAGCTCCTACGAGCAGTACTTC.

This clone was detected a few times. This sequence joins TRBV11-1 and TRBJ1-1, with a tentative D call TRBD1 (5 bases). The length of the CDR3 is 12 residues. Between the trimmed V and J ends, which lost 3 bases and 5 bases, there was a span of 7 bases. The V gene's germline CDR1 is SGHAT and CDR2 FQDESV (reference sequence). The CDR3 loop is CASSFWGTEAFF. The CDR3 DNA is TGTGCCAGCAGCTTTTGGGGGACTGAAGCTTTCTTT.

The chain couples TRBV5-8 to TRBJ2-1; the D gene is possibly TRBD2 (5 bases). The germline gives CDR1 SGHTS, CDR2 YDEGEE. V lost 4 bases to trimming and J lost 10 bases, with 21 bases between them. This CDR3 is built from 15 residues. The CDR3 protein is CASSLTRGPIEEQFF. The CDR3 nucleotides are TGTGCCAGCAGCCTCACCCGGGGTCCTATAGAAGAGCAGTTCTTC. Using reference TRBV5-8 and TRBJ2-1 for the parts outside the CDR3, the full variable domain is EAGVTQSPTHLIKTRGQQATLRCSPISGHTSVYWYQQALGLGLQFLLWYDEGEERNRGNFPPRFSGRQFPNYSSELNVNALELEDSALYLCASSLTRGPIEEQFFGPGTRLTVL.

This chain connects TRBV28 to TRBJ2-7; TRBD1 matches 7 bases. Germline CDR1 is MDHEN and CDR2 is SYDVKM. This CDR3 is 14 amino acids long. The trim removed 8 bases at V and 10 bases at J, leaving 17 bases unmatched. CDR3 nucleotide sequence: TGTGCCAGCCGAGCAGGGGGTGGTCTGACTACCCAGTACTTC. This translates into CASRAGGGLTTQYF.

The chain recombines TRBV27 with TRBJ2-7; tentatively, D is TRBD2 (7 bases). The length of the CDR3 is 15 residues. Germline CDR1 reads MNHEY; CDR2 reads SMNVEV (reference sequence). Trimming pared 6 bases from V and 5 bases from J, leaving 20 bases between. The CDR3 is CASSNGAGAVNEQYF. CDR3 nucleotides: TGTGCCAGCAGCAACGGGGCGGGGGCCGTCAACGAGCAGTACTTC.

This clone was picked up a small number of times. The chain has TRBV7-9 and TRBJ1-2; tentatively, D is TRBD1 (5 bases). The germline gives CDR1 SEHNR, CDR2 FQNEAQ (reference sequence). V dropped 7 bases and J dropped 5 bases, with 14 bases sitting between them. CDR3 size: 13 residues. The DNA for the CDR3 is TGTGCCAGCAACATATGGGGGTGGTATGGCTACACCTTC. Translation: CASNIWGWYGYTF. Together with reference TRBV7-9 and TRBJ1-2, the CDR3 gives the full variable domain: DTGVSQNPRHKITKRGQNVTFRCDPISEHNRLYWYRQTLGQGPEFLTYFQNEAQLEKSRLLSDRFSAERPKGSFSTLEIQRTEQGDSAMYLCASNIWGWYGYTFGSGTRLTVV.

This clone was found once. The CDR3: CASSLLPQGSYEQYF. The CDR3 nucleotides are TGCGCCAGCAGCCTCCTCCCTCAGGGCTCCTACGAGCAGTACTTC. The chain is built from TRBV4-1 and TRBJ2-7; tentative D call: TRBD1 (5 bases). There are 15 residues in the CDR3. Trimming pared 4 bases from V and 0 bases from J, leaving 13 bases between. The germline V gene has CDR1 MGHRA and CDR2 YSYEKL.

Here the CDR3 reads CASIGELAGPYNEQFF. Here the CDR3 DNA reads TGTGCCAGCATCGGTGAACTAGCGGGACCCTACAATGAGCAGTTCTTC. This sequence joins TRBV27 and TRBJ2-1; 10 bases match TRBD2. Per the germline V gene, CDR1 is MNHEY and CDR2 is SMNVEV (reference sequence). The CDR3 sequence is 16 residues long. V was pared by 7 bases and J by 2 bases, with 8 bases of the junction left unmatched.